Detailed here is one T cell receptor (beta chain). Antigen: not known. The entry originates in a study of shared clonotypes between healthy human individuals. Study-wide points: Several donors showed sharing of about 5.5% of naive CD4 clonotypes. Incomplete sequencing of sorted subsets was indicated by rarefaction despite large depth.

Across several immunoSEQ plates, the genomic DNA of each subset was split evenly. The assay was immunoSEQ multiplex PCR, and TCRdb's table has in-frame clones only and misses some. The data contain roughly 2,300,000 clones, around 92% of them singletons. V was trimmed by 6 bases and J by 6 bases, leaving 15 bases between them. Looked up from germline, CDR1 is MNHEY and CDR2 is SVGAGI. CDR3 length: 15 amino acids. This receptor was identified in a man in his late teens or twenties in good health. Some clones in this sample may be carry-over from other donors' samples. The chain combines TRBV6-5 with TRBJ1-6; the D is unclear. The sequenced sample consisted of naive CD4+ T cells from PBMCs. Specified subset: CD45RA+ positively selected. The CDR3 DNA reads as TGTGCCAGCAGCCCGACTAGCTTCGGTAATTCACCCCTCCACTTT. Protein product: CASSPTSFGNSPLHF.